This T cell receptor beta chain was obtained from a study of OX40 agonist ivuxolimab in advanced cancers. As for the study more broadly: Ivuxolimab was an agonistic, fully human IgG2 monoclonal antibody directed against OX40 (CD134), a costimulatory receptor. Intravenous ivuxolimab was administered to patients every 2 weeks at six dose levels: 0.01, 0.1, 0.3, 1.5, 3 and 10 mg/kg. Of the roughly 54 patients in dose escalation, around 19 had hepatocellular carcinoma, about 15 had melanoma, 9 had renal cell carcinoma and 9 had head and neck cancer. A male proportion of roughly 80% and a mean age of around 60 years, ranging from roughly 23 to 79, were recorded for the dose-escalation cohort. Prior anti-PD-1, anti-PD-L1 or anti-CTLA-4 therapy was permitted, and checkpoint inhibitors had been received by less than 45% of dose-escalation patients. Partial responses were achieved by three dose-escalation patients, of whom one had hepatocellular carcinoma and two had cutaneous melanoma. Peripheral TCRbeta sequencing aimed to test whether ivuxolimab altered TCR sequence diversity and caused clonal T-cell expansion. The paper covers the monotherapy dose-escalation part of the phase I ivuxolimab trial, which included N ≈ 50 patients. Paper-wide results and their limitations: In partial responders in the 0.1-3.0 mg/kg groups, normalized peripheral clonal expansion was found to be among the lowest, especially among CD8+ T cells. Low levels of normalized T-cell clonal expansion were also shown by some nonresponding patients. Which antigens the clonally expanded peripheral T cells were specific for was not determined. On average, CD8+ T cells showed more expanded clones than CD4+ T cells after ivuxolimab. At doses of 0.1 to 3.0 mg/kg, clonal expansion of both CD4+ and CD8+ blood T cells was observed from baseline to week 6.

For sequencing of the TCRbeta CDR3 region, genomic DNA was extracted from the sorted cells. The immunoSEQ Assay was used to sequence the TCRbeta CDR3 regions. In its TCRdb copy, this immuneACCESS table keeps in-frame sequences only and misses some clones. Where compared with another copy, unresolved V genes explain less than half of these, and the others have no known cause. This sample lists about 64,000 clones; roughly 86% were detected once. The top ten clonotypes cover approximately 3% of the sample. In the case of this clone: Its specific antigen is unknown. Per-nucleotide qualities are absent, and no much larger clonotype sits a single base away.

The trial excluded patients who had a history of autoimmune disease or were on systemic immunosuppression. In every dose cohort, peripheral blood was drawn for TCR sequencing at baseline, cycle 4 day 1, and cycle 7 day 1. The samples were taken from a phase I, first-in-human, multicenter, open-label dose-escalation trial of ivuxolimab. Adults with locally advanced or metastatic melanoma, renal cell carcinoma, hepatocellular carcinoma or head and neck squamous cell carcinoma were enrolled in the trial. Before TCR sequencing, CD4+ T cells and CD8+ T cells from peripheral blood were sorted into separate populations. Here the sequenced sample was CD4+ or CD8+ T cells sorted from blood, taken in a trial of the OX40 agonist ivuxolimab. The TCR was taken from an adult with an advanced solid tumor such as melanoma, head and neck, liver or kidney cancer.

The CDR3 loop reads CASSGRQGIDSGNTIYF. The DNA is TGTGCCAGTAGTGGGCGACAGGGGATAGACTCTGGAAACACCATATATTTT. Recombination linked TRBV19 to TRBJ1-3; 8 junctional bases match TRBD1. Per the germline V gene (reference sequence), LNHDA is the CDR1 and SQIVND is the CDR2. The CDR3 goes from the cysteine to the phenylalanine over 17 residues. The only DNA kept is the CDR3, 51 bases in frame from the first base. Unmatched junction bases come to 9, with V trimmed by 5 bases and J by 0 bases.